This TCR beta chain was recorded in a study of cytomegalovirus exposure and HLA in healthy donors. This clone was picked up a small number of times. This CDR3 comprises 14 residues. Per the germline V gene, CDR1 is SGDLS and CDR2 is YYNGEE. The V gene end was trimmed by 0 bases and the J gene end by 6 bases; junction bases not matched to a gene: 3. The PCR had 60 Vbeta and 13 Jbeta primers. The table came from immunoSEQ multiplex PCR; TCRdb's copy has only in-frame clones and leaves some out. The table records more than 95,000 clones, 70% to 80% of them present only once. V gene TRBV9 combines with J gene TRBJ2-1; 7 bases agree with TRBD2. This TCR derives from a woman in her fifties or sixties in good health and CMV-seropositive. The specimen sequenced was PBMCs. CDR3 DNA: TGTGCCAGCAGCGTAGGGGCTAGCGGCAATGAGCAGTTCTTC. Protein product: CASSVGASGNEQFF. Using reference TRBV9 and TRBJ2-1 for the parts outside the CDR3, the full variable domain is DSGVTQTPKHLITATGQRVTLRCSPRSGDLSVYWYQQSLDQGLQFLIQYYNGEERAKGNILERFSAQQFPDLHSELNLSSLELGDSALYFCASSVGASGNEQFFGPGTRLTVL.